A selection of T cell receptor beta chains follows, all from one sample in a study of T cells after yellow fever vaccination. One entry per CDR3 protein, called by TCRdb with MiXCR from the 5' RACE reads. Seen here are under 500,000 distinct CDR3 sequences, about 19% observed once, and the top ten hold roughly a sixth. The sample here was PBMCs, taken before the yellow fever booster vaccination. These receptor sequences come from a man aged 18 to 35 who received the YFV17D yellow fever vaccine. Each CDR3 is given with its conserved first and last residue. D genes are given only for firm matches. Clone size is not always given. Where it is, it says once, few, many or a class for expanded clones.

TRBJ1-4 TRBV4-1 - 16 - CASSQDQSPIGEKLFF TGCGCCAGCAGCCAAGATCAATCCCCTATTGGTGAAAAACTGTTTTTT
TRBJ1-1 TRBV18 once 13 TRBD1 CASSPDRGLGAFF TGTGCCAGCTCACCGGACAGGGGGCTCGGGGCTTTCTTT
TRBJ2-7 TRBV10-2 few 13 - CASSVARAYEQYF TGCGCCAGCAGTGTGGCCAGGGCCTACGAGCAGTACTTC
TRBJ2-7 TRBV5-1 - 16 TRBD1 CASTKEPGQGGNEQYF TGCGCCAGCACAAAGGAGCCGGGACAGGGGGGAAACGAGCAGTACTTC
TRBJ2-5 TRBV14 - 14 TRBD2 CASSQLTSASTQYF TGTGCCAGCAGCCAGTTGACTAGCGCCTCGACCCAGTACTTC
TRBJ2-5 TRBV11-2 few 15 - CASSLVAGSQETQYF TGTGCCAGCAGCTTAGTCGCAGGGAGCCAAGAGACCCAGTACTTC
TRBJ2-5 TRBV7-2 - 16 TRBD1 CASSLGTGGLTETQYF TGTGCCAGCAGCTTAGGGACAGGGGGTTTGACGGAGACCCAGTACTTC
TRBJ2-2 TRBV7-2 few 17 - CASSLRREDNRDRELFF TGTGCCAGCAGCTTACGCCGCGAGGATAACAGGGACCGGGAGCTGTTTTTT
TRBJ2-5 TRBV28 - 15 - CASSQTGHGQETQYF TGTGCCAGCAGCCAAACAGGTCACGGTCAAGAGACCCAGTACTTC
TRBJ2-2 TRBV5-1 few 18 - CASSLASGARLGTGELFF TGCGCCAGCAGCTTGGCCTCGGGGGCGCGTCTGGGGACCGGGGAGCTGTTTTTT
TRBJ2-1 TRBV5-1 few 15 TRBD2 CASSLALAGGFEQFF TGCGCCAGCAGCTTGGCCCTGGCGGGGGGATTTGAGCAGTTCTTC
TRBJ1-4 TRBV7-6 few 11 - CASSLGQIMFF TGTGCCAGCAGCCTCGGACAGATAATGTTTTTT
TRBJ2-2 TRBV7-2 - 15 - CASSFVGGETGELFF TGTGCCAGCAGCTTCGTCGGAGGAGAGACCGGGGAGCTGTTTTTT
TRBJ1-5 TRBV12-5 - 14 - CASGSSDSYQPQHF TGTGCTAGTGGTTCCTCGGATTCGTATCAGCCCCAGCATTTT
TRBJ2-3 TRBV6-5 - 15 TRBD2 CASSKAGGSTDTQYF TGTGCCAGCAGTAAAGCGGGGGGCTCCACAGATACGCAGTATTTT
TRBJ2-5 TRBV11-2 few 18 TRBD2 CASSLGTSGGVYQETQYF TGTGCCAGCAGCTTGGGGACTAGCGGGGGGGTGTACCAAGAGACCCAGTACTTC
TRBJ2-2 TRBV20-1 many 13 - CSAQTALTGELFF TGCAGTGCTCAGACAGCTCTCACCGGGGAGCTGTTTTTT